Listed below are T cell receptor beta chains from one sample, sequenced in a study of cytomegalovirus exposure and HLA in healthy donors. Sequencing was performed with immunoSEQ multiplex PCR; in TCRdb, only in-frame clones are kept and a portion is missing. The sample has 100,000 to 150,000 clones; 82% are singletons. Sequencing was carried out using PBMCs. These receptors were collected from a woman between 45 and 60 years old in good health and CMV-seropositive. Both conserved end residues are part of each CDR3. D genes are given only for firm matches. Where a row states a size, it is once, few, many or the class of an expanded clone; other rows omit it.

j_call v_call clone_size d_call cdr3_aa cdr3_nt
TRBJ2-3 TRBV4-2 - TRBD2 CASSPLVASGSPDTQYF TGTGCCAGCAGCCCCCTTGTCGCTAGCGGGAGCCCAGATACGCAGTATTTT
TRBJ2-6 TRBV6-4 - - CASSPGSAGANVLTF TGTGCCAGCAGCCCCGGGTCCGCTGGGGCCAACGTCCTGACTTTC
TRBJ1-4 TRBV15 - TRBD1 CATSRRQGAKEKLFF TGTGCCACCAGCAGAAGACAGGGGGCAAAGGAAAAACTGTTTTTT
TRBJ2-2 TRBV9 - TRBD1 CASSARTGFGELFF TGTGCCAGCAGCGCCCGGACAGGGTTTGGGGAGCTGTTTTTT
TRBJ2-5 TRBV4-2 - TRBD2 CASSQGTSGWETQYF TGTGCCAGCAGCCAAGGGACTAGCGGGTGGGAGACCCAGTACTTC
TRBJ2-7 TRBV15 - - CATSRGLAESSYEQYF TGTGCCACCAGCAGAGGCTTAGCGGAGAGCTCCTACGAGCAGTACTTC
TRBJ1-1 TRBV5-1 - - CASSLYSTNTEAFF TGCGCCAGCAGCCTATACAGCACTAACACTGAAGCTTTCTTT
TRBJ2-7 TRBV9 - TRBD2 CASSVQREPYEQYF TGTGCCAGCAGCGTCCAGCGGGAGCCATACGAGCAGTACTTC
TRBJ2-1 TRBV5-5 once TRBD2 CASSLSWTSGSHEQFF TGTGCCAGCAGCTTGTCCTGGACTAGCGGGAGCCATGAGCAGTTCTTC
TRBJ2-2 TRBV19 - TRBD2 CASRGTRGGQNTGELFF TGTGCCAGTAGGGGGACTAGGGGAGGCCAGAACACCGGGGAGCTGTTTTTT
TRBJ2-1 TRBV29-1 - - CSVEEGGVGYNEQFF TGCAGCGTTGAAGAAGGCGGAGTTGGCTACAATGAGCAGTTCTTC
TRBJ2-2 TRBV5-4 - TRBD2 CASSPGGPATGELFF TGTGCCAGCAGCCCGGGGGGGCCGGCCACCGGGGAGCTGTTTTTT
TRBJ1-1 TRBV10-3 - - CAISDWSGRGETLGAFF TGTGCCATCAGTGATTGGTCGGGGCGCGGGGAAACTTTAGGAGCTTTCTTT
TRBJ1-2 TRBV19 - TRBD1 CASSRLGQGGNYGYTF TGTGCCAGTAGCAGACTGGGACAGGGCGGGAACTATGGCTACACCTTC
TRBJ1-2 TRBV27 - - CASSLNPDTLDYGYTF TGTGCCAGCAGTTTAAACCCGGACACGTTGGACTATGGCTACACCTTC
TRBJ2-3 TRBV6-5 - TRBD2 CASSYALAGKDTQYF TGTGCCAGCAGTTACGCCCTAGCGGGAAAAGATACGCAGTATTTT
TRBJ1-1 TRBV7-3 - - CASSLTPGNTEAFF TGTGCCAGCAGCTTAACGCCGGGGAACACTGAAGCTTTCTTT
TRBJ2-2 TRBV5-4 - - CASSTRQLNTGELFF TGTGCCAGCAGCACCCGACAGCTAAACACCGGGGAGCTGTTTTTT
TRBJ2-2 TRBV11-2 - - CASRLQVANTGELFF TGTGCCAGCAGGTTACAGGTAGCGAACACCGGGGAGCTGTTTTTT
TRBJ2-3 TRBV27 - TRBD2 CASKLAGSGDTQYF TGTGCCAGCAAACTAGCGGGATCTGGAGATACGCAGTATTTT
TRBJ1-5 TRBV4-3 - - CASSRTRGGQPQHF TGCGCCAGCAGCCGGACTCGGGGGGGTCAGCCCCAGCATTTT
TRBJ1-3 TRBV27 - TRBD1 CASGRSGGLSGNTIYF TGTGCCAGCGGTCGGTCAGGGGGCCTCTCTGGAAACACCATATATTTT